This record covers a single T cell receptor (beta chain). This specimen comes from a study of blood T cell repertoires in COVID-19. Per the original methods: The authors estimated nucleated cell counts from reference gene primer amplification. Sequencing was performed with immunoSEQ multiplex PCR; in TCRdb, only in-frame clones are kept and a portion is missing. V, J and clone size are those of that table, while D and trimming were read from the DNA. The table includes about 72,000 clones, 65% to 90% detected once. The CDR3 covers 14 residues. Germline V gene lookup returns CDR1 SGHDT and CDR2 YYEEEE. Trimming took off 0 bases at V and 0 bases at J, with 5 bases between the two ends.

This clonotype was sampled from a man between 60 and 75 years old with acute or convalescent COVID-19. The V and J genes are TRBV5-6 and TRBJ2-3; D uncertain. The sample taken for sequencing was peripheral blood. Here the CDR3 reads CASSLAQSTDTQYF. The CDR3 DNA sequence: TGTGCCAGCAGCTTGGCGCAGAGCACAGATACGCAGTATTTT.